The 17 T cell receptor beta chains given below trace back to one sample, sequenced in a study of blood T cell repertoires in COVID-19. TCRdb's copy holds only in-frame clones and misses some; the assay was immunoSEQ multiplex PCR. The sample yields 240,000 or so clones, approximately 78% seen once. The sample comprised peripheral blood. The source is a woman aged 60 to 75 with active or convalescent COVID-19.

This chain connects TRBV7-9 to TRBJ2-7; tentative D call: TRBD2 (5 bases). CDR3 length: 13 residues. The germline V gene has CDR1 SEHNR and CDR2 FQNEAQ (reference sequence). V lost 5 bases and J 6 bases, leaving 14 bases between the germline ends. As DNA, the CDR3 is TGTGCCAGCAGCCCCGACGGGAAGCCCGAGCAGTACTTC. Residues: CASSPDGKPEQYF. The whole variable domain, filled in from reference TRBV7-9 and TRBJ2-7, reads DTGVSQNPRHKITKRGQNVTFRCDPISEHNRLYWYRQTLGQGPEFLTYFQNEAQLEKSRLLSDRFSAERPKGSFSTLEIQRTEQGDSAMYLCASSPDGKPEQYFGPGTRLTVT.

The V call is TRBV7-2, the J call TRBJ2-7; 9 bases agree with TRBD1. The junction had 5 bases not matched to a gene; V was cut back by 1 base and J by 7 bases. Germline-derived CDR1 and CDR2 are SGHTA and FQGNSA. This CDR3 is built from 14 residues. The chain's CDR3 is CASSLGDRVGEQYF. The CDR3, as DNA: TGTGCCAGCAGCTTAGGGGACAGGGTCGGGGAGCAGTACTTC.

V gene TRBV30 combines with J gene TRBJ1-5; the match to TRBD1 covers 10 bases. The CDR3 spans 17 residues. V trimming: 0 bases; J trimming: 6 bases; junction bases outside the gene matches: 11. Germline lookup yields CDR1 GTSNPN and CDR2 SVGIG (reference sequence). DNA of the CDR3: TGTGCCTGGAGTGTACGACTTGGACAGGGGGGGAGTCAGCCCCAGCATTTT. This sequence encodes CAWSVRLGQGGSQPQHF.

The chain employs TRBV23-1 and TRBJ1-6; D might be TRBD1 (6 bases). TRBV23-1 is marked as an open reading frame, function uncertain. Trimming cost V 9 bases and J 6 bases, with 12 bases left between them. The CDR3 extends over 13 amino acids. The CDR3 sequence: CARGAECNSPLHF. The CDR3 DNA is TGCGCCAGGGGGGCGGAGTGTAATTCACCCCTCCACTTT.

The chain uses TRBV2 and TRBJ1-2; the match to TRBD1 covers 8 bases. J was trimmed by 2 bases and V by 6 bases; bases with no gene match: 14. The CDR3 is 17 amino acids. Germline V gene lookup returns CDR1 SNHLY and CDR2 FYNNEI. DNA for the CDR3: TGTGCCAGCAGGGGCACAGGGGGAGGGAAATCCAACTATGGCTACACCTTC. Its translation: CASRGTGGGKSNYGYTF.

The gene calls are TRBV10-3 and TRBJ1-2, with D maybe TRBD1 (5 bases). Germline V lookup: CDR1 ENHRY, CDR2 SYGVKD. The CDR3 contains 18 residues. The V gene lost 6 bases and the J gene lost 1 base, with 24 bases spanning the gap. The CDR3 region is CAISGGVAGTTINYGYTF. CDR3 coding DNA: TGTGCCATCAGCGGGGGGGTGGCAGGTACTACGATTAACTATGGCTACACCTTC.

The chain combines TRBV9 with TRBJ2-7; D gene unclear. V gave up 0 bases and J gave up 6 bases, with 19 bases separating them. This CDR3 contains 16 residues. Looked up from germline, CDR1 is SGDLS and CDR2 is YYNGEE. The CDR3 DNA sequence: TGTGCCAGCAGCGTAGGGATAGCTGGGTTTCTAAGCGAGCAGTACTTC. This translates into CASSVGIAGFLSEQYF.

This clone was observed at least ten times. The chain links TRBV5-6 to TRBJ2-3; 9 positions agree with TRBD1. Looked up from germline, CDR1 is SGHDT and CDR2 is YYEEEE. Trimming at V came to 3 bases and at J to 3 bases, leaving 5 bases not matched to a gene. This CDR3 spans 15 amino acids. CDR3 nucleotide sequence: TGTGCCAGCAGCTGGACAGGGGAGGGTACAGATACGCAGTATTTT. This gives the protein CASSWTGEGTDTQYF.

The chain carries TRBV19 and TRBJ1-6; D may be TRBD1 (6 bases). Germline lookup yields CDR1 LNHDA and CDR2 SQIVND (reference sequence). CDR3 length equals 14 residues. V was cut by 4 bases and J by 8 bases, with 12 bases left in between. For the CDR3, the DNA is TGTGCCAGTAGTACACAGGGTAATGATTCACCCCTCCACTTT. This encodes CASSTQGNDSPLHF.

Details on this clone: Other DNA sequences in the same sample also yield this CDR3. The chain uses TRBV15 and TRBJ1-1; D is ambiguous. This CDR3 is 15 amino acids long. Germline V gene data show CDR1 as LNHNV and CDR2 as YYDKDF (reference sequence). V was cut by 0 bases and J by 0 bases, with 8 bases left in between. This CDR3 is CATSREGTLNTEAFF. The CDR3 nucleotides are TGTGCCACCAGCAGAGAGGGCACCTTGAACACTGAAGCTTTCTTT.

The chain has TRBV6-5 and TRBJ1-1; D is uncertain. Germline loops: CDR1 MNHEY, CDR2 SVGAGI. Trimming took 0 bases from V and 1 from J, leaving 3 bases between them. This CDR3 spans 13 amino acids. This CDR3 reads CASSYSKNTEAFF. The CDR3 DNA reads TGTGCCAGCAGTTACTCTAAGAACACTGAAGCTTTCTTT.

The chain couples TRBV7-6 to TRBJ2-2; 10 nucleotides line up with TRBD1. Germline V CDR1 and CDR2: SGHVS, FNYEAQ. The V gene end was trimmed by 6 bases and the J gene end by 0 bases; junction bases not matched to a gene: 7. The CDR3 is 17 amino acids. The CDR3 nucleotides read TGTGCCAGCAGTCCCCTGGGACAGGGGACGAACACCGGGGAGCTGTTTTTT. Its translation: CASSPLGQGTNTGELFF.

CDR3 coding DNA: TGTGCCAGCAGCCAAACCCCTCGGGACAGGTTCTATGGCTACACCTTC. This encodes CASSQTPRDRFYGYTF. V and J are TRBV11-2 and TRBJ1-2; 8 bases are a match to TRBD1. The V segment lost 5 bases and the J segment 4 bases; nucleotides outside the gene matches: 12. The CDR3 is 16 amino acids. Germline CDR1 is SGHAT and CDR2 is FQNNGV.

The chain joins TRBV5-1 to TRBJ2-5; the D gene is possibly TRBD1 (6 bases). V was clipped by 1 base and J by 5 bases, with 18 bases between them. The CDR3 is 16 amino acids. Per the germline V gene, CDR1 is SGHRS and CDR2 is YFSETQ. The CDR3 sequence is CASSLFGAGVIETQYF. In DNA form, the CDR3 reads TGCGCCAGCAGCTTGTTTGGGGCAGGGGTGATTGAGACCCAGTACTTC.

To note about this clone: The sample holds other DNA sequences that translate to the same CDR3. As DNA, the CDR3 is TGTGCCAGTAGTCTTAGTACAGATACGCAGTATTTT. This codes for CASSLSTDTQYF. The chain has TRBV19 and TRBJ2-3; D remains ambiguous. The CDR3 runs to 12 residues. Germline CDR1 LNHDA, CDR2 SQIVND (reference sequence). Trimming cost V 5 bases and J 3 bases, with 6 bases left between them. Full variable domain (remainder filled in from reference TRBV19 and TRBJ2-3): DGGITQSPKYLFRKEGQNVTLSCEQNLNHDAMYWYRQDPGQGLRLIYYSQIVNDFQKGDIAEGYSVSREKKESFPLTVTSAQKNPTAFYLCASSLSTDTQYFGPGTRLTVL.

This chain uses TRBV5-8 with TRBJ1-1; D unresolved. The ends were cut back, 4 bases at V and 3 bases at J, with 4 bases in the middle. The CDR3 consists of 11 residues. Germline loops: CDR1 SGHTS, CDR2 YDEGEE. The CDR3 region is CASSPYTEAFF. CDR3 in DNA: TGTGCCAGCAGCCCCTACACTGAAGCTTTCTTT.

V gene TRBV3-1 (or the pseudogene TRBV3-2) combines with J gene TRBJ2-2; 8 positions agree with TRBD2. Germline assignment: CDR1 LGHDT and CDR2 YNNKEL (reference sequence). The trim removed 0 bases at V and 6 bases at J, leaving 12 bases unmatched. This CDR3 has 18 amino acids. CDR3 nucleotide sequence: TGTGCCAGCAGCCAAGAGGCGTTGGGACTAGGGAAGGCCGGGGAGCTGTTTTTT. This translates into CASSQEALGLGKAGELFF.